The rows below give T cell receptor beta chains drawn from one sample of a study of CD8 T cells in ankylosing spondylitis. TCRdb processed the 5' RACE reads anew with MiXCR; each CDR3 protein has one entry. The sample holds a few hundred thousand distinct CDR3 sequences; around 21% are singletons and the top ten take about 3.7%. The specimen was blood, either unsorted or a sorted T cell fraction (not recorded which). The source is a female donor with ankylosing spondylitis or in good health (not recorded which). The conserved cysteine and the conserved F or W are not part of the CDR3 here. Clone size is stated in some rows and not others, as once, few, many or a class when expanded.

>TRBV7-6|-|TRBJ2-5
ASSEEAGGLRETQY
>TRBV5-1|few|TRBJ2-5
ASSSGDSIQETQY
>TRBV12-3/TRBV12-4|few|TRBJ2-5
ASMASGGRETQY
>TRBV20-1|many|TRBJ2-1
SASLQGSFLDNEQF
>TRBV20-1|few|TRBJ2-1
SARPYAHPGLAREQF
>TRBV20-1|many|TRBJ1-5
SALPVDSYSNQPQH
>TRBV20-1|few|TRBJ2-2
SARDSFTGELF
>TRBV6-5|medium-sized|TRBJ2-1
ASRLAGETNEQF
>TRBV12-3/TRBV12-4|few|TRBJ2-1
ASSFEVAVQTPQF
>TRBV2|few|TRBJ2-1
ASRGGARNEQF
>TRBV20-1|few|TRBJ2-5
SARDPLMETQY
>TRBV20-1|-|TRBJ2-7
SATRPGTSGRKEQY
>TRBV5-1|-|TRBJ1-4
ASSRDRVENEKLF